This T cell receptor (beta chain) was recorded in a study of cytomegalovirus exposure and HLA in healthy donors. Findings and limits, study-wide: One cluster of highly shared sequence variants probably arose as a sequencing artifact. The only immune exposure information that was available was CMV serostatus.

Germline loops: CDR1 LNHDA, CDR2 SQIVND (reference sequence). J gave up 11 bases and V 8 bases, and 16 bases lay outside the gene matches. CDR3 length: 15 amino acids. Remarks on this clone: The antigen is unknown.

Amplification used 60 Vbeta primers and 13 Jbeta primers. The data were produced by immunoSEQ multiplex PCR, yet TCRdb's version contains in-frame clones alone and is incomplete. The data contain 150,000 to 200,000 clones, about 86% of them singletons. Sequencing input: PBMCs. This TCR derives from a woman aged 25 to 39 in good health and CMV-seronegative. V and J are TRBV19 and TRBJ1-5; 9 bases are shared with TRBD1. The chain's CDR3 is CASGRGGQGLSAQHF. CDR3 coding DNA: TGTGCCAGTGGGAGGGGGGGACAGGGTCTTTCGGCCCAGCATTTT.